The rows below give T cell receptor beta chains drawn from one sample of a study of blood T cell repertoires in COVID-19. Some clones are missing from TCRdb's copy, which holds only in-frame ones; the method was immunoSEQ multiplex PCR. This sample has roughly 340,000 clones, with around 91% found just once. Source material: peripheral blood. The receptors were sampled from a woman aged 18-35 years who had recovered from COVID-19. Both conserved end residues are trimmed from each CDR3. The D gene is left open where the match is weak.

j_call d_call v_call cdr3_aa
TRBJ2-2 - TRBV4-3 ASSQDPKVAPNTGELF
TRBJ1-2 - TRBV7-9 ASSLQPRVPGYT
TRBJ2-3 - TRBV5-1 ASFRLARSRGTDTQY
TRBJ1-2 - TRBV7-8 ASSLGPGHGKDYGYT
TRBJ2-1 TRBD1 TRBV5-5 ASSSGTGAYNEQF
TRBJ2-3 TRBD2 TRBV5-5 ASSLVAGGVGDTQY
TRBJ2-2 TRBD2 TRBV10-3 AISGLAGAGTGELF
TRBJ2-1 TRBD2 TRBV27 ASSLGGSGNEQF
TRBJ1-3 - TRBV6-5 ATLGLSGNTIY
TRBJ1-2 - TRBV2 ASSEVEGANYGYT
TRBJ2-2 - TRBV9 ASSVDSRGANTGELF
TRBJ1-6 TRBD1 TRBV6-4 ASSDSDRGSPLH
TRBJ1-3 - TRBV9 ASSATQGTGNTIY
TRBJ1-1 - TRBV25-1 ASRLPGDMNTEAF
TRBJ1-5 - TRBV7-8 ASSLAPSSNQPQH
TRBJ1-3 - TRBV19 ASSNLGAAGNTIY
TRBJ2-1 - TRBV6-5 ASRRATSHEQF
TRBJ1-1 - TRBV28 ASTHWGGMAF
TRBJ1-2 - TRBV6-5 ASSYRFKEGPYGYT
TRBJ2-2 TRBD2 TRBV7-9 ASSLTGTRGTGELF
TRBJ1-1 - TRBV9 ASSVGWDTLEAF
TRBJ2-2 - TRBV5-1 ASSSTGELF
TRBJ2-2 TRBD2 TRBV6-6 ASSPDGLAGNTGELF
TRBJ2-3 TRBD2 TRBV5-1 ASSSGLAGVTDTQY
TRBJ2-1 TRBD2 TRBV6-2/TRBV6-3 ASSYPGLGGVNEQF
TRBJ2-1 - TRBV12-5 ASASSSYNEQF
TRBJ2-5 - TRBV7-9 ASSFRGSKTQY
TRBJ1-3 - TRBV19 ASSLGGSGNTIY
TRBJ2-1 - TRBV5-1 ASSLDPGLDEQF
TRBJ1-1 TRBD1 TRBV30 AWSVLAGGYEAF
TRBJ2-5 - TRBV7-2 ASSLSITGVWGEETQY
TRBJ2-3 TRBD2 TRBV19 ASSIGLAGAADTQY
TRBJ1-2 TRBD1 TRBV25-1 ASSEWAGTGSRGYT
TRBJ2-3 TRBD2 TRBV15 ATSRDRGVTDTQY
TRBJ2-1 - TRBV4-1 ASSLTSGRRGHNEQF
TRBJ2-5 TRBD2 TRBV27 ASRRLAGGQETQY
TRBJ2-1 TRBD2 TRBV18 ASSPAMREFYDEQF
TRBJ1-2 TRBD1 TRBV9 ASSVATGTGENYGYT
TRBJ2-3 - TRBV9 ASSVGPQGWADTQY
TRBJ1-1 - TRBV27 ASSSKRGGSAEAF
TRBJ1-2 - TRBV29-1 SVRTLNYGYT
TRBJ2-5 - TRBV6-1 ASSEFGFSQY
TRBJ2-3 - TRBV14 ASSQDIADTQY
TRBJ2-4 TRBD1 TRBV11-2 ASSPGQGAGAKNIQY
TRBJ2-2 - TRBV2 ASRHRQRASELF
TRBJ1-1 - TRBV14 ASAQGSGTEAF
TRBJ1-6 - TRBV7-8 ASSNNKQGLRSPLH
TRBJ2-1 - TRBV4-1 ASSQAGGSYNEQF
TRBJ2-1 - TRBV5-6 ASSLGLPHNEQF
TRBJ2-3 - TRBV13 ASSSLPSSTDTQY
TRBJ2-4 - TRBV7-2 ASRRGSKNIQY
TRBJ1-3 TRBD1 TRBV18 ASSPRGTESGNTIY
TRBJ2-1 - TRBV2 ASLGKSSYNEQF